The 27 T cell receptor beta chains below come from one sample, sequenced in a study of CD8+CD57+ T cells in acquired aplastic anemia. Patients picked for sequencing had shown CD8+CD57+ cell expansion detected by flow cytometry. It was genomic DNA that served as the template for profiling TCR beta VDJ and CDR3. TCRdb reprocessed the reads via MiXCR and lists one record per CDR3 protein. The sample includes about 160,000 distinct CDR3 sequences, 47% of them seen just once. What was sequenced was sorted CD4+, CD8+, or CD8+CD57+ T cells (not recorded which) from PBMCs. All receptors come from a human donor with aplastic anemia.

A word on this clonotype: This may come from a read error, since a much larger clone is one base off. In nucleotides, the CDR3 is TGCGCCAGCGGCCAAGAGGGGGGGCCCTCATCAGATACGCAGTATTTT. Translation gives CASGQEGGPSSDTQYF. The chain carries TRBV4-3 and TRBJ2-3, with a weak D call TRBD2 (7 bases). The CDR3 length is 16 residues. Germline V lookup: CDR1 LGHNA, CDR2 YSLEER.

This clonotype was counted many times. The chain uses TRBV7-8 and TRBJ2-3; the D gene is possibly TRBD1 (5 bases). The V and J ends lost 1 base and 6 bases respectively, with 11 bases between them. The CDR3 spans 14 residues. CDR1 SGHVS and CDR2 FQNEAQ come from the germline V gene. In nucleotides, the CDR3 is TGTGCCAGCAGCTTAGTGGGGCCCCCCGATACGCAGTATTTT. It encodes CASSLVGPPDTQYF. The full variable domain, with the rest looked up from reference TRBV7-8 and TRBJ2-3, is GAGVSQSPRYKVAKRGQDVALRCDPISGHVSLFWYQQALGQGPEFLTYFQNEAQLDKSGLPSDRFFAERPEGSVSTLKIQRTQQEDSAVYLCASSLVGPPDTQYFGPGTRLTVL.

This rearrangement joins TRBV24-1 to TRBJ2-3; TRBD2 might be the D (5 bases). Looked up from germline, CDR1 is KGHDR and CDR2 is SFDVKD. Trimming removed 1 base from V and 6 bases from J, with 13 bases in between. This CDR3 is built from 15 residues. The CDR3 spells CATSDFRSLADTQYF. The CDR3 DNA reads as TGTGCCACCAGTGATTTTCGTTCCTTAGCGGATACGCAGTATTTT.

This clonotype was counted many times. CDR3 sequence: CASSLGPQGREQYF. CDR3 bases: TGCGCCAGCAGCTTGGGCCCCCAGGGTCGCGAGCAGTACTTC. The V call is TRBV5-1, the J call TRBJ2-7; weak D call: TRBD1 (5 bases). The length of the CDR3 is 14 residues. CDR1 and CDR2 (germline): SGHRS, YFSETQ. V was pared by 0 bases and J by 6 bases, with 13 bases between.

This clonotype has just a few counts. This sequence joins TRBV2 and TRBJ1-6; D is unresolved. Trimming removed 6 bases at V and 3 bases at J, with 9 bases between. This CDR3 is built from 14 residues. Germline V gives CDR1 SNHLY, CDR2 FYNNEI. The CDR3 sequence is CASRYSVYNSPLHF. Here the CDR3 DNA reads TGTGCCAGCAGATACAGCGTCTATAATTCACCCCTCCACTTT.

The rearrangement uses TRBV19 and TRBJ1-3; D gene unclear. Looked up from germline, CDR1 is LNHDA and CDR2 is SQIVND (reference sequence). The length of the CDR3 is 14 residues. The V end lost 5 bases, the J end lost 0 bases, and 8 bases lay between the germline ends. The CDR3 loop is CASSPTHSGNTIYF. DNA for the CDR3: TGTGCCAGTAGTCCGACCCACTCTGGAAACACCATATATTTT.

This chain uses TRBV2 with TRBJ1-4, with D perhaps matching TRBD1 (5 bases). The germline V gene encodes CDR1 SNHLY and CDR2 FYNNEI. This CDR3 has 13 amino acids. Deletions cut 8 bases from V and 0 bases from J, with 7 bases between. The CDR3 nucleotides are TGTGCCAGCGCGACAGCAACTAATGAAAAACTGTTTTTT. This gives the protein CASATATNEKLFF.

The chain couples TRBV4-1 to TRBJ1-6; D is ambiguous. The CDR3 contains 14 residues. The germline V gene encodes CDR1 MGHRA and CDR2 YSYEKL. Trimming took off 1 base at V and 7 bases at J, with 8 bases between the two ends. CDR3 in DNA: TGCGCCAGCAGCCAAGGACTTAACAATTCACCCCTCCACTTT. This translates into CASSQGLNNSPLHF.

This clonotype was detected ten times or more. The rearrangement uses TRBV6-6 and TRBJ2-6; D possibly matches TRBD1 or TRBD2 (5 bases each). Germline V gene lookup returns CDR1 MNHNY and CDR2 SVGAGI (reference sequence). The CDR3 has 17 amino acids. Trimming pared 3 bases from V and 1 base from J, leaving 13 bases between. CDR3 amino acids: CASSYVGTGSGANVLTF. CDR3 DNA sequence: TGTGCCAGCAGTTATGTGGGGACGGGGTCTGGGGCCAACGTCCTGACTTTC.

The rearrangement uses TRBV11-2 and TRBJ2-7, with 14 nucleotides matching TRBD2. Trimming removed 1 base from V and 4 bases from J; junction bases left unmatched: 3. Germline V gene data show CDR1 as SGHAT and CDR2 as FQNNGV. The CDR3 spans 16 residues. This chain's CDR3 is CASSLGGLAGAYEQYF. The CDR3 region has the DNA TGTGCCAGCAGCTTAGGGGGACTAGCGGGAGCGTACGAGCAGTACTTC.

This clonotype has ten or more counts. The chain employs TRBV7-8 and TRBJ1-1; the D is unclear. Germline assignment: CDR1 SGHVS and CDR2 FQNEAQ. CDR3 length: 14 amino acids. The V and J ends lost 0 bases and 5 bases respectively, with 10 bases between them. The CDR3 loop is CASSLALRGTEAFF. CDR3 DNA sequence: TGTGCCAGCAGCTTAGCCCTAAGAGGGACTGAAGCTTTCTTT.

This clonotype appeared a few times. The rearrangement uses TRBV6-5 and TRBJ2-2, with D unresolved. The CDR3 loop spans 13 amino acids. V was pared by 2 bases and J by 4 bases, with 5 bases between. Germline assignment: CDR1 MNHEY and CDR2 SVGAGI. CDR3 coding DNA: TGTGCCAGCAGTTACAGGGTCACCGGGGAGCTGTTTTTT. It specifies CASSYRVTGELFF.

The chain recombines TRBV11-2 with TRBJ2-1; possible D gene TRBD2, 6 bases. Germline-derived CDR1 and CDR2 are SGHAT and FQNNGV. This CDR3 comprises 15 residues. V lost 1 base and J lost 10, with 17 bases in between. CDR3 DNA: TGTGCCAGCAGCTTAGGACCCAGCGGGCGACAAGAGCAGTTCTTC. Residues: CASSLGPSGRQEQFF.

This clonotype was detected many times. The chain combines TRBV7-9 with TRBJ2-1; possible D gene TRBD2, 5 bases. The CDR3 runs to 13 residues. Between the trimmed V and J ends, which lost 0 bases and 7 bases, there was a span of 7 bases. Looked up from germline, CDR1 is SEHNR and CDR2 is FQNEAQ (reference sequence). This chain's CDR3 is CASSLAGENEQFF. The DNA of the CDR3 is TGTGCCAGCAGCTTAGCGGGAGAGAATGAGCAGTTCTTC.

This clonotype was found a few times. The genes are TRBV10-3 and TRBJ2-5; a weak D match, TRBD2 (5 bases). Trimming stripped 4 bases from V and 6 bases from J, with 12 bases between. The CDR3 is 13 amino acids. Germline V gene data show CDR1 as ENHRY and CDR2 as SYGVKD. The DNA for the CDR3 is TGTGCCATCAGTGTAAATAGCGAGCAGACCCAGTACTTC. Its protein is CAISVNSEQTQYF.

The chain combines TRBV12-3 or TRBV12-4 with TRBJ2-5, with unresolved D. The CDR3 runs to 14 residues. V was shortened by 7 bases and J by 2 bases, with 14 bases between the two germline ends. CDR3 nucleotides: TGTGCCAGCACCCAAGGGCCGGAACAAGAGACCCAGTACTTC. This translates into CASTQGPEQETQYF.

This clonotype was detected a few times. The chain combines TRBV9 with TRBJ2-5; tentatively, D is TRBD1 or TRBD2 (7 bases each). The ends were cut back, 5 bases at V and 4 bases at J, with 18 bases in the middle. Germline CDR1 is SGDLS and CDR2 is YYNGEE. The CDR3 covers 15 residues. The CDR3 sequence: CASSVLPGGAETQYF. As DNA, the CDR3 is TGTGCCAGCAGTGTACTTCCAGGGGGGGCAGAGACCCAGTACTTC.

The chain combines TRBV25-1 with TRBJ1-6; the match to TRBD1 covers 7 bases. Germline CDR1 reads MGHDK; CDR2 reads SYGVNS. This CDR3 region has 14 residues. Trimming removed 7 bases from V and 6 bases from J; junction bases left unmatched: 6. Here the CDR3 reads CASTGQGGNSPLHF. CDR3 DNA sequence: TGTGCCAGCACCGGGCAGGGGGGTAATTCACCCCTCCACTTT.

The table lists this clonotype with a few counts. V is TRBV19 and J is TRBJ1-6; maybe TRBD1 (5 bases). V lost 3 bases, J lost 3 bases, and 12 bases lay in between. The CDR3 spans 16 residues. CDR1 is LNHDA, CDR2 SQIVND, per germline (reference sequence). CDR3 coding DNA: TGTGCCAGTAGTATCGGGAGACAGATCTATAATTCACCCCTCCACTTT. Encoded protein: CASSIGRQIYNSPLHF.

Notes on this clonotype: A much larger clone sits a single nucleotide away, making a read error possible. This chain links TRBV5-1 with TRBJ2-7, with TRBD2 identical over 7 bases. CDR1 and CDR2 from the germline V gene are SGHRS and YFSETQ. This CDR3 spans 15 amino acids. CDR3 coding DNA: TGCGCCAGCGGCTTGGCGCTAGCGGCTACCTACGAGCAGTACTTC. This sequence encodes CASGLALAATYEQYF.

J is TRBJ2-7 and V is TRBV7-9; D perhaps matches TRBD2 (5 bases). Germline CDR1 and CDR2: SEHNR and FQNEAQ (reference sequence). The CDR3 consists of 15 residues. V was shortened by 1 base and J by 2 bases, with 12 bases between the two germline ends. In DNA form, the CDR3 reads TGTGCCAGCAGCTTAGAGGGAGAGGCAGCCTACGAGCAGTACTTC. Amino acid sequence: CASSLEGEAAYEQYF.

Only one count was recorded for this clonotype. The rearrangement uses TRBV15 and TRBJ2-3; no definite D call. The germline CDR1 and CDR2 sequences are LNHNV and YYDKDF (reference sequence). V lost 5 bases to trimming and J lost 3 bases, with 15 bases between them. The CDR3 has 15 residues. The CDR3 DNA is TGTGCCACCAGCTTAGGTAGGCTAGTGACAGATACGCAGTATTTT. It encodes CATSLGRLVTDTQYF.

This sequence joins TRBV15 and TRBJ2-7; a possible D gene is TRBD1 (5 bases). The V end was cut by 4 bases, the J end by 3 bases, with 7 bases between. CDR1 and CDR2 (germline): LNHNV, YYDKDF (reference sequence). The CDR3 extends over 12 amino acids. The CDR3 coding sequence is TGTGCCACCAGCAACAGGAACTACGAGCAGTACTTC. Translation: CATSNRNYEQYF.

J is TRBJ2-7 and V is TRBV10-3; perhaps TRBD2 as D (6 bases). The V and J ends lost 2 bases and 6 bases respectively, with 8 bases between them. CDR1 is ENHRY, CDR2 SYGVKD, per germline. CDR3 size: 12 residues. The CDR3 spells CAISEGGLEQYF. Here the CDR3 DNA reads TGTGCCATCAGTGAGGGGGGACTCGAGCAGTACTTC.

This clonotype was seen at least ten times. The V gene is TRBV11-1, the J gene TRBJ2-3; 12 positions match TRBD2. Germline-derived CDR1 and CDR2 are SGHAT and FQDESV (reference sequence). CDR3 length: 19 amino acids. Trimming took 1 base from V and 5 from J; bases not matched to a gene: 13. As DNA, the CDR3 is TGTGCCAGCAGCTTAGGACTAGCGGGAGTAAATAGCCAGGGAGATACGCAGTATTTT. It yields the protein CASSLGLAGVNSQGDTQYF.

This chain connects TRBV20-1 to TRBJ2-7; D gene unclear. Trimming took 2 bases from V and 1 from J, leaving 18 bases between them. This CDR3 spans 16 amino acids. Germline lookup yields CDR1 DFQATT and CDR2 SNEGSKA (reference sequence). For the CDR3, the DNA is TGCAGTGCTAGACCTACTAATCATTCGGGTTCCTACGAGCAGTACTTC. It codes for CSARPTNHSGSYEQYF.

This clonotype was counted ten times or more. The chain joins TRBV3-1 to TRBJ2-7; TRBD2 matches 9 bases. Germline V CDR1 and CDR2: LGHDT, YNNKEL (reference sequence). The V segment lost 3 bases and the J segment 7 bases; nucleotides outside the gene matches: 1. This CDR3 is 12 amino acids long. The CDR3 bases are TGTGCCAGCAGCCAGCTAGCGGGAGAGCAGTACTTC. This codes for CASSQLAGEQYF.